These 21 T cell receptor beta chains were all obtained from the same sample, sequenced in a study of T cells in localized non-small cell lung cancer. Data came from immunoSEQ multiplex PCR; TCRdb stores just in-frame clones and leaves some out. The sample includes around 990 clones, 20% to 25% of them seen just once. Sequencing was performed on normal lung tissue next to the tumor, taken before any cancer treatment. The receptor set was obtained from a female donor older than 55 with stage I lung adenocarcinoma.

As to this clone: The junction departs from the called germline gene at one end, perhaps through a read error. This chain uses TRBV6-8 with TRBJ1-6; D is undetermined. This CDR3 comprises 13 residues. CDR1 and CDR2 from the germline V gene are MNHGY and SAAAGT. CDR3 residues: CAISSSSNSPLHF. The CDR3 nucleotides are TGTGCCATCAGTAGCAGTTCAAATTCACCCCTCCACTTT.

V usage is TRBV30 and J usage is TRBJ2-3, with no clear D. Trimming stripped 1 base from V and 5 bases from J, with 13 bases between. CDR1 and CDR2 (germline): GTSNPN, SVGIG (reference sequence). This CDR3 is 14 amino acids long. This chain's CDR3 is CAWSASGLRDTQYF. The CDR3 bases are TGTGCCTGGAGTGCTTCGGGCCTACGAGATACGCAGTATTTT.

This chain connects TRBV11-3 to TRBJ1-2; 9 nucleotides match TRBD1. The trim removed 5 bases at V and 4 bases at J, leaving 8 bases unmatched. Germline V CDR1 and CDR2: SGHNT, YENEEA. The CDR3 consists of 15 residues. This chain's CDR3 is CASSIPGQGGYGYTF. DNA for the CDR3: TGTGCCAGCAGCATCCCGGGACAGGGAGGCTATGGCTACACCTTC.

J is TRBJ1-4 and V is TRBV9; TRBD1 agrees at 9 bases. Germline lookup yields CDR1 SGDLS and CDR2 YYNGEE. The CDR3 sequence is 15 residues long. The V and J ends lost 4 bases and 7 bases, in that order; junction bases with no gene match: 8. This chain's CDR3 is CASSPGQGLLEKLFF. For the CDR3, the DNA is TGTGCCAGCAGCCCGGGACAGGGACTACTTGAAAAACTGTTTTTT.

This sequence joins TRBV6-8 and TRBJ2-7, with 11 bases identical to TRBD2. CDR1 and CDR2 (germline): MNHGY, SAAAGT. Unmatched junction bases numbered 9, after V lost 5 bases and J lost 0 bases. This CDR3 contains 17 residues. The CDR3: CASSGGLAGVSSYEQYF. CDR3 nucleotides: TGTGCCAGCAGTGGTGGACTAGCGGGTGTGAGCTCCTACGAGCAGTACTTC.

CDR3: CASAHPGATYEQYF. In DNA form, the CDR3 reads TGTGCCAGCGCGCACCCGGGGGCCACCTACGAGCAGTACTTC. V is TRBV9 and J is TRBJ2-7; the D gene could be TRBD1 or TRBD2 (6 bases each). This CDR3 is built from 14 residues. CDR1 is SGDLS, CDR2 YYNGEE, per germline. V was shortened by 7 bases and J by 2 bases, with 16 bases between the two germline ends.

The CDR3 loop reads CSVATGANYGYTF. The DNA for the CDR3 is TGCAGCGTGGCGACAGGCGCTAACTATGGCTACACCTTC. The rearrangement links TRBV29-1 to TRBJ1-2; tentatively, D is TRBD1 (6 bases). Germline CDR1 is SQVTM and CDR2 is ANQGSEA. V was trimmed by 6 bases and J by 0 bases, leaving 11 bases between them. This CDR3 comprises 13 residues.

V gene TRBV5-1 combines with J gene TRBJ2-1, with D perhaps TRBD1 (5 bases). Trimming pared 5 bases from V and 6 bases from J, leaving 18 bases between. The CDR3 spans 15 residues. Germline loops: CDR1 SGHRS, CDR2 YFSETQ. The CDR3: CASSPGHPSSNEQFF. The CDR3 DNA is TGCGCCAGCAGTCCTGGACACCCCTCTAGCAATGAGCAGTTCTTC. Combining the CDR3 with reference TRBV5-1 and TRBJ2-1 gives the whole variable domain KAGVTQTPRYLIKTRGQQVTLSCSPISGHRSVSWYQQTPGQGLQFLFEYFSETQRNKGNFPGRFSGRQFSNSRSEMNVSTLELGDSALYLCASSPGHPSSNEQFFGPGTRLTVL.

There are a few counts of this clone. The chain uses TRBV12-5 and TRBJ2-2; D is ambiguous. The CDR3 extends over 14 amino acids. Looked up from germline, CDR1 is LGHNT and CDR2 is FRNRAP. CDR3 protein: CATISEQRSGELFF. The CDR3 nucleotides are TGTGCCACCATATCCGAGCAGCGAAGCGGGGAGCTGTTTTTT.

This clone has more than one count but fewer than ten. This chain links TRBV11-3 with TRBJ2-3, with D tentatively TRBD2 (5 bases). The V end was cut by 1 base, the J end by 0 bases, with 8 bases between. Looked up from germline, CDR1 is SGHNT and CDR2 is YENEEA. The length of the CDR3 is 15 residues. DNA of the CDR3: TGTGCCAGCAGCTTAGTCGGCGGGAGCACAGATACGCAGTATTTT. As protein: CASSLVGGSTDTQYF. Together with reference TRBV11-3 and TRBJ2-3, the CDR3 gives the full variable domain: EAGVVQSPRYKIIEKKQPVAFWCNPISGHNTLYWYLQNLGQGPELLIRYENEEAVDDSQLPKDRFSAERLKGVDSTLKIQPAELGDSAVYLCASSLVGGSTDTQYFGPGTRLTVL.

This clone was detected only a few times. The chain recombines TRBV13 with TRBJ2-1; 9 bases map to TRBD1. The CDR3 length is 15 residues. Germline CDR1 is PRHDT and CDR2 is FYEKMQ (reference sequence). The ends lost 6 bases at V and 7 bases at J; junction bases unmatched: 10. CDR3: CASSETGQGKNEQFF. CDR3 coding DNA: TGTGCCAGCAGTGAAACGGGACAGGGAAAGAATGAGCAGTTCTTC.

V usage is TRBV9 and J usage is TRBJ2-2, with D possibly matching TRBD2 (6 bases). The CDR3 is made up of 15 amino acids. The V and J ends lost 4 bases and 4 bases respectively, with 14 bases between them. The germline V gene has CDR1 SGDLS and CDR2 YYNGEE. The CDR3 sequence: CASSSMLGGTGELFF. Here the CDR3 DNA reads TGTGCCAGCAGCTCTATGCTCGGGGGCACCGGGGAGCTGTTTTTT.

The sample holds a few counts of this clone. The rearrangement links TRBV28 to TRBJ2-7; D possibly uses TRBD1 or TRBD2 (5 bases each). The CDR3 runs 13 residues. CDR1 and CDR2 (germline): MDHEN, SYDVKM. The V and J ends lost 2 bases and 2 bases respectively, with 7 bases between them. CDR3 amino acids: CASSLQGPYEQYF. CDR3 DNA sequence: TGTGCCAGCAGTTTACAGGGACCCTACGAGCAGTACTTC.

In this sample, this clone is large. This chain joins TRBV19 and TRBJ1-1; D perhaps matches TRBD1 (5 bases). The germline CDR1 and CDR2 sequences are LNHDA and SQIVND (reference sequence). This CDR3 comprises 14 residues. Trimming cost V 5 bases and J 4 bases, with 14 bases left between them. The CDR3 sequence: CASSLQGRGTEAFF. CDR3 nucleotides: TGTGCCAGTAGTCTCCAGGGAAGGGGCACTGAAGCTTTCTTT. Full variable domain (remainder filled in from reference TRBV19 and TRBJ1-1): DGGITQSPKYLFRKEGQNVTLSCEQNLNHDAMYWYRQDPGQGLRLIYYSQIVNDFQKGDIAEGYSVSREKKESFPLTVTSAQKNPTAFYLCASSLQGRGTEAFFGQGTRLTVV.

Sample share makes this clone medium-sized. J is TRBJ2-5 and V is TRBV11-3; D perhaps matches TRBD1 (6 bases). CDR1 and CDR2 from the germline V gene are SGHNT and YENEEA. The CDR3 covers 15 residues. The germline V and J ends were trimmed by 5 bases and 4 bases, with 17 bases remaining between them. CDR3 amino acids: CASSPIQGLGETQYF. DNA of the CDR3: TGTGCCAGCAGCCCAATCCAGGGGTTAGGAGAGACCCAGTACTTC.

This clone was picked up a small number of times. The chain employs TRBV11-3 and TRBJ2-7; TRBD1 agrees at 7 bases. Germline-derived CDR1 and CDR2 are SGHNT and YENEEA. Losses at the gene ends were 4 bases for V and 2 bases for J; bases not matched to a gene: 8. This CDR3 spans 15 amino acids. CDR3 region: CASSSFDRATYEQYF. The CDR3 region has the DNA TGTGCCAGCAGCTCGTTTGACAGGGCGACCTACGAGCAGTACTTC.

The V and J genes are TRBV9 and TRBJ1-1; 8 bases align to TRBD1. J lost 3 bases, V lost 0 bases, and 10 bases had no gene match. CDR1 and CDR2 from the germline V gene are SGDLS and YYNGEE. This CDR3 comprises 17 residues. CDR3 DNA sequence: TGTGCCAGCAGCGTAGATAACCCGACAGGGGTGGACACTGAAGCTTTCTTT. Translation: CASSVDNPTGVDTEAFF.

By share of the sample, this clone is large. The chain uses TRBV6-8 and TRBJ2-3; D might be TRBD2 (5 bases). CDR1 and CDR2 (germline): MNHGY, SAAAGT. The CDR3 extends over 16 amino acids. With 5 bases removed from V and 2 bases from J, the gap between germline ends came to 17 bases. The DNA of the CDR3 is TGTGCCAGCAGTGACCAGGCCATCGGGAACACAGATACGCAGTATTTT. Its protein is CASSDQAIGNTDTQYF.

The J gene is TRBJ2-1, the V gene TRBV25-1, with 8 bases matching TRBD2. This CDR3 region has 14 residues. Germline CDR1 reads MGHDK; CDR2 reads SYGVNS. V lost 4 bases and J lost 5; bases outside the gene matches: 4. CDR3 region: CASSVASGHNEQFF. Here the CDR3 DNA reads TGTGCCAGCAGTGTGGCTAGCGGGCACAATGAGCAGTTCTTC.

V usage is TRBV6-8 and J usage is TRBJ2-1, with D possibly matching TRBD2 (6 bases). The V and J ends lost 6 bases and 12 bases respectively, with 18 bases between them. The CDR3 is 13 residues long. Germline V gene data show CDR1 as MNHGY and CDR2 as SAAAGT. In nucleotides, the CDR3 is TGTGCCAGCAGCACTAGCCCCTCGGGTGTGCAGTTCTTC. This gives the protein CASSTSPSGVQFF.

This clone is deemed medium-sized. The chain uses TRBV10-3 and TRBJ1-1; D uncertain. CDR1 and CDR2 from the germline V gene are ENHRY and SYGVKD. This CDR3 is built from 14 residues. V lost 2 bases and J 1 base, leaving 8 bases between the germline ends. Here the CDR3 DNA reads TGTGCCATCAGTGAGAGGGTAAAGAACACTGAAGCTTTCTTT. This gives the protein CAISERVKNTEAFF.